The 23 T cell receptor beta chains given below trace back to one sample, sequenced in a study of control samples from healthy donors and cancer patients. TCRdb keeps only in-frame clones here, not all; method: immunoSEQ multiplex PCR. The table lists 150,000 to 200,000 clones, around 94% of them singletons. The sequenced material came from PBMCs. These receptors were collected from a man between 60 and 75 years old with colorectal cancer.

The rearrangement uses TRBV5-1 and TRBJ1-3; D is possibly TRBD1 (5 bases). This CDR3 has 17 amino acids. CDR1 is SGHRS and CDR2 is YFSETQ in the germline V gene. With 0 bases removed from V and 0 bases from J, the gap between germline ends came to 13 bases. The CDR3 DNA sequence: TGCGCCAGCAGCTTGGTCGGGGGATTAAGCTCTGGAAACACCATATATTTT. Translation gives CASSLVGGLSSGNTIYF. The full variable domain, completed using reference TRBV5-1 and TRBJ1-3, is KAGVTQTPRYLIKTRGQQVTLSCSPISGHRSVSWYQQTPGQGLQFLFEYFSETQRNKGNFPGRFSGRQFSNSRSEMNVSTLELGDSALYLCASSLVGGLSSGNTIYFGEGSWLTVV.

The rearrangement links TRBV9 to TRBJ1-2, with a possible D match to TRBD1 (6 bases). Per the germline V gene, CDR1 is SGDLS and CDR2 is YYNGEE. The CDR3 runs to 15 residues. Trimming took 6 bases from V and 1 from J, leaving 16 bases between them. DNA of the CDR3: TGTGCCAGCACCGTCGGTGAGGGGGATAACTATGGCTACACCTTC. It codes for CASTVGEGDNYGYTF.

J is TRBJ2-1 and V is TRBV19, with TRBD2 identical over 8 bases. The CDR3 is made up of 14 amino acids. The V gene end was trimmed by 5 bases and the J gene end by 8 bases; junction bases not matched to a gene: 8. Germline V gives CDR1 LNHDA, CDR2 SQIVND (reference sequence). The CDR3 spells CASSPRTSRDEQFF. CDR3 nucleotide sequence: TGTGCCAGTAGTCCCCGGACTAGCAGGGATGAGCAGTTCTTC.

This chain links TRBV2 with TRBJ2-5; maybe TRBD2 (6 bases). This CDR3 region has 14 residues. Trimming pared 7 bases from V and 3 bases from J, leaving 15 bases between. Looked up from germline, CDR1 is SNHLY and CDR2 is FYNNEI. CDR3 sequence reads: CASTGPGRKETQYF. As DNA, the CDR3 is TGTGCCAGCACCGGACCAGGGAGGAAAGAGACCCAGTACTTC. Using reference TRBV2 and TRBJ2-5 for the parts outside the CDR3, the full variable domain is EPEVTQTPSHQVTQMGQEVILRCVPISNHLYFYWYRQILGQKVEFLVSFYNNEISEKSEIFDDQFSVERPDGSNFTLKIRSTKLEDSAMYFCASTGPGRKETQYFGPGTRLLVL.

The chain couples TRBV19 to TRBJ1-5; D not certain. The CDR3 sequence is 14 residues long. Germline lookup yields CDR1 LNHDA and CDR2 SQIVND (reference sequence). Trimming shortened V by 7 bases and J by 7 bases, and 17 bases separated the two germline ends. CDR3 sequence: CASKGGTSGQPQHF. CDR3 DNA sequence: TGTGCCAGTAAGGGCGGCACCTCAGGCCAGCCCCAGCATTTT.

In this sample, this clone turned up once. This chain joins TRBV7-9 and TRBJ1-3; the D is unclear. The germline CDR1 and CDR2 sequences are SEHNR and FQNEAQ (reference sequence). The length of the CDR3 is 15 residues. V was pared by 1 base and J by 0 bases, with 7 bases between. CDR3 residues: CASSLVQLSGNTIYF. The DNA of the CDR3 is TGTGCCAGCAGCTTAGTTCAGCTCTCTGGAAACACCATATATTTT. Variable domain in full (rest from reference TRBV7-9 and TRBJ1-3): DTGVSQNPRHKITKRGQNVTFRCDPISEHNRLYWYRQTLGQGPEFLTYFQNEAQLEKSRLLSDRFSAERPKGSFSTLEIQRTEQGDSAMYLCASSLVQLSGNTIYFGEGSWLTVV.

V is TRBV10-3 and J is TRBJ2-1; 10 bases are shared with TRBD2. Trimming took 6 bases from V and 8 from J; bases not matched to a gene: 7. This CDR3 is built from 14 residues. Looked up from germline, CDR1 is ENHRY and CDR2 is SYGVKD. CDR3 residues: CAISPSGGGDEQFF. The CDR3 nucleotides read TGTGCCATCAGCCCTAGCGGGGGCGGGGATGAGCAGTTCTTC.

The V call is TRBV6-5, the J call TRBJ2-7; 8 positions match TRBD1. Per germline, CDR1 MNHEY and CDR2 SVGAGI. The CDR3 has 15 amino acids. V shed 6 bases and J 2 bases; nucleotides not matched to a gene: 9. The DNA of the CDR3 is TGTGCCAGCAGCCCCTCTGGACAGGGCACCTACGAGCAGTACTTC. Its translation is CASSPSGQGTYEQYF.

V is TRBV21-1 and J is TRBJ2-2; whether TRBD2, the table's D call, matches the DNA was not checked. TRBV21-1 is marked as a pseudogene. The length of the CDR3 is 13 residues. CDR3 sequence: CASSEDLTGELFF. In nucleotides, the CDR3 is TGTGCCAGCAGCGAGGACTTAACCGGGGAGCTGTTTTTT.

The chain links TRBV14 to TRBJ2-3; D call uncertain. CDR1 and CDR2 from the germline V gene are SGHDN and FVKESK. Trimming removed 4 bases from V and 2 bases from J, with 10 bases in between. The CDR3 is made up of 14 amino acids. The chain's CDR3 is CASSLGYPTDTQYF. DNA for the CDR3: TGTGCCAGCAGCCTCGGGTACCCCACAGATACGCAGTATTTT.

The chain uses TRBV6-5 and TRBJ1-1; TRBD1 might be the D (5 bases). With 6 bases removed from V and 5 bases from J, the gap between germline ends came to 13 bases. The germline gives CDR1 MNHEY, CDR2 SVGAGI. The CDR3 length is 13 residues. This chain's CDR3 is CASRTGGGTEAFF. The DNA of the CDR3 is TGTGCCAGCAGGACCGGGGGAGGGACTGAAGCTTTCTTT.

There are a few counts of this clone. The V gene is TRBV19, the J gene TRBJ1-1; D not certain. V lost 3 bases and J 1 base, leaving 6 bases between the germline ends. From germline, CDR1 is LNHDA and CDR2 SQIVND (reference sequence). The CDR3 extends over 13 amino acids. The CDR3 loop reads CASSIIRNTEAFF. The CDR3 DNA is TGTGCCAGTAGTATTATAAGGAACACTGAAGCTTTCTTT.

The CDR3 nucleotides read TGTGCCAGCAGCCAACCTCCCAGGGACGAGCAGTACTTC. This sequence encodes CASSQPPRDEQYF. The V call is TRBV4-2, the J call TRBJ2-7; tentative D call: TRBD1 (5 bases). The ends were cut back, 2 bases at V and 5 bases at J, with 10 bases in the middle. Germline assignment: CDR1 LGHNA and CDR2 YNFKEQ. This CDR3 is built from 13 residues.

The chain couples TRBV10-3 to TRBJ2-1, with D uncertain. Germline V lookup: CDR1 ENHRY, CDR2 SYGVKD. The CDR3 is 14 amino acids. The V end was cut by 2 bases, the J end by 6 bases, with 11 bases between. The CDR3 loop is CAISEPRKRNEQFF. The CDR3 DNA reads as TGTGCCATCAGTGAGCCGCGTAAGCGCAATGAGCAGTTCTTC.

The chain employs TRBV27 and TRBJ1-1; TRBD1 matches at 8 bases. Per the germline V gene, CDR1 is MNHEY and CDR2 is SMNVEV (reference sequence). There are 15 residues in the CDR3. Germline trimming cut 5 bases from V and 5 bases from J; bases unmatched to any gene: 10. The chain's CDR3 is CASSDPTGASTEAFF. For the CDR3, the DNA is TGTGCCAGCAGTGACCCGACAGGGGCGTCGACTGAAGCTTTCTTT.

The chain recombines TRBV9 with TRBJ1-2; possibly TRBD1 for D (6 bases). The CDR3 totals 15 residues. The germline V gene encodes CDR1 SGDLS and CDR2 YYNGEE. Trimming removed 4 bases at V and 4 bases at J, with 17 bases between. The CDR3 is CASSPGAEASYGYTF. Written as DNA, the CDR3 is TGTGCCAGCAGCCCGGGGGCCGAGGCCTCCTATGGCTACACCTTC.

The chain employs TRBV11-2 and TRBJ1-4; no reliable D call. V shed 2 bases and J shed 4 bases, with 8 bases lying between them. The CDR3 runs 14 residues. The germline gives CDR1 SGHAT, CDR2 FQNNGV. CDR3 protein: CASSLPRDNEKLFF. In DNA form, the CDR3 reads TGTGCCAGCAGCTTACCCCGGGATAATGAAAAACTGTTTTTT.

A note on this clone: One junction end disagrees with the germline gene, perhaps due to a read error. The chain recombines TRBV23-1 with TRBJ1-2; tentatively, D is TRBD1 (5 bases). TRBV23-1 is sorted into the ORF group, with uncertain function. The CDR3 has 18 residues. CDR3 region: CASSQSIFNQGGCYGYTF. As DNA, the CDR3 is TGCGCCAGCAGTCAATCGATTTTTAACCAGGGAGGGTGCTATGGCTACACCTTT.

The chain links TRBV6-1 to TRBJ1-6; 8 bases map to TRBD1. Trimming cost V 4 bases and J 0 bases; bases outside gene matches: 8. This CDR3 has 18 amino acids. CDR1 and CDR2 (germline): MNHNS, SASEGT. CDR3 DNA sequence: TGTGCCAGCAGTGTAACTGGACAGGGAAGCTCCTATAATTCACCCCTCCACTTT. Its translation: CASSVTGQGSSYNSPLHF.

The chain recombines TRBV5-1 with TRBJ1-1; unclear D gene. V lost 4 bases to trimming and J lost 2 bases, with 15 bases between them. CDR3 length: 15 amino acids. Germline V gene sequence: CDR1 SGHRS, CDR2 YFSETQ. CDR3 DNA sequence: TGCGCCAGCAGCCCGACTCGTCGGGGAAACACTGAAGCTTTCTTT. This sequence encodes CASSPTRRGNTEAFF.

The chain combines TRBV3-1 (or the pseudogene TRBV3-2) with TRBJ2-5; TRBD2 is a possible D gene (5 bases). The CDR3 is made up of 17 amino acids. Per the germline V gene, CDR1 is LGHDT and CDR2 is YNNKEL (reference sequence). V gave up 0 bases and J gave up 1 base, with 15 bases separating them. The CDR3: CASSQDSSAALQETQYF. In DNA, the CDR3 is TGTGCCAGCAGCCAAGATAGTAGCGCCGCCCTCCAAGAGACCCAGTACTTC.

The J gene is TRBJ1-2, the V gene TRBV5-1, with a tentative D call TRBD1 (5 bases). V was pared by 0 bases and J by 5 bases, with 14 bases between. This CDR3 spans 15 amino acids. Germline V gene data show CDR1 as SGHRS and CDR2 as YFSETQ. CDR3 protein: CASSLGASEGYGYTF. The CDR3 DNA sequence: TGCGCCAGCAGCTTGGGGGCGTCCGAGGGGTATGGCTACACCTTC.

The chain combines TRBV24-1 with TRBJ2-2, with 9 nucleotides matching TRBD1. The CDR3 has 19 amino acids. Germline trimming cut 2 bases from V and 2 bases from J; bases unmatched to any gene: 11. Germline lookup yields CDR1 KGHDR and CDR2 SFDVKD. This CDR3 reads CATSDYFGTGRFNTGELFF. CDR3 nucleotide sequence: TGTGCCACCAGTGATTACTTTGGGACAGGGAGGTTTAACACCGGGGAGCTGTTTTTT.